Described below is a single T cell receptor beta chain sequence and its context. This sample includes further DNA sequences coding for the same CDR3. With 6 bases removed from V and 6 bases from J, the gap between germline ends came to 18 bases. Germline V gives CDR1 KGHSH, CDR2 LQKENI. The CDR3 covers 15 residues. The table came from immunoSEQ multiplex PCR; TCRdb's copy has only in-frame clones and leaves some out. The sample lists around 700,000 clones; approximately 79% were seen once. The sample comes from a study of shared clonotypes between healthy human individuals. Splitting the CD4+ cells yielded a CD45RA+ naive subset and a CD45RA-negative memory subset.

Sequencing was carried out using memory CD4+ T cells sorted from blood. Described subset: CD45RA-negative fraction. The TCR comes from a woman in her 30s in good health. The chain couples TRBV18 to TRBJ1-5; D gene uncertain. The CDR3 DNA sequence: TGTGCCAGCTCCCCTGGGGATGGAGTGGGTCAGCCCCAGCATTTT. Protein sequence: CASSPGDGVGQPQHF.